This T cell receptor beta chain comes out of a study of identifying expanded T cells in peripheral blood. Turning to this clone: The antigen is not known.

Findings and limits, study-wide: Technical replicates showed approximately 1.2 changed clones; approximately 2 weeks around 15; four weeks 19. Two-week clone count variance significantly increased as total template count grew.

Trimming removed 3 bases from V and 1 base from J, with 15 bases in between. The CDR3 is 15 residues long. Germline assignment: CDR1 GTSNPN and CDR2 SVGIG (reference sequence). Clones were read by immunoSEQ multiplex PCR, and TCRdb kept only the in-frame ones, dropping some. This table has approximately 120,000 clones, around 90% appearing once. The rearrangement uses TRBV30 and TRBJ1-2; D call uncertain. The specimen sequenced was blood. The source of this sequence is a person aged 18 to 69 in good health. The CDR3 nucleotides read TGTGCCTGGAGCCCTCCGGGGAGTTATAACTATGGCTACACCTTC. It is translated as CAWSPPGSYNYGYTF.